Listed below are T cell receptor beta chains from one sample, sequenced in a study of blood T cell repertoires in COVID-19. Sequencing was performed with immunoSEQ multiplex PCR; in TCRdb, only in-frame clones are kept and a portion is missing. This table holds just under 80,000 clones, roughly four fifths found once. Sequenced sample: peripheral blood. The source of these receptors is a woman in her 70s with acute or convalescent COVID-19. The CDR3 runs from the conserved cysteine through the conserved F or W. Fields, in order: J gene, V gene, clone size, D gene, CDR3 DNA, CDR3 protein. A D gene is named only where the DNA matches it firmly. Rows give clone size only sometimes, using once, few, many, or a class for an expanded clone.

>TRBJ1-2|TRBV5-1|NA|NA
TGCGCCAGCAGCTACTCAGGGGATGGCTACACCTTC
CASSYSGDGYTF
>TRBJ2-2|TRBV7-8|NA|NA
TGTGCCAGCAGCTTAAACACACTAGCCCCCCCCGGGGAGCTGTTTTTT
CASSLNTLAPPGELFF
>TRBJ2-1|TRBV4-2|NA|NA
TGTGCCAGCAGCCAACTTCAGGCGAATGAGCAGTTCTTC
CASSQLQANEQFF
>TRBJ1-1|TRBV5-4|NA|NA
TGTGCCAGCAGCTCACAGGGAACACTTACTGAAGCTTTCTTT
CASSSQGTLTEAFF
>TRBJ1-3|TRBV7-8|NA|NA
TGTGCCAGCAGCTCCCAGGTGAGCTCTGGAAACACCATATATTTT
CASSSQVSSGNTIYF
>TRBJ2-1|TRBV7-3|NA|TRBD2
TGTGCCAGCAGCTTAATGCGGGGGAGCTCCTACAATGAGCAGTTCTTC
CASSLMRGSSYNEQFF
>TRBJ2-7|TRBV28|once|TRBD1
TGTGCCAGCACCCCAGACAGGGTTGAGCAGTACTTC
CASTPDRVEQYF
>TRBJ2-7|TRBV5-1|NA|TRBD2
TGCGCCAGCAGCTTCCAACTAAATAGCGGGGGCGACGAGCAGTACTTC
CASSFQLNSGGDEQYF
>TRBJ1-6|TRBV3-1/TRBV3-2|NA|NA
TGTGCCAGCAGCCGTGGACAGACTTCACCCCTCCACTTT
CASSRGQTSPLHF
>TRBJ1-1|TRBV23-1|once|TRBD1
TGCGCCAGCAGTCGCCTACCCGGGACAGGGGATTGGACTGAAGCTTTCTTT
CASSRLPGTGDWTEAFF
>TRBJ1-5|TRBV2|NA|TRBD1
TGTGCCAGCAGGGGGACAGGGGGCGCCAGCAATCAGCCCCAGCATTTT
CASRGTGGASNQPQHF
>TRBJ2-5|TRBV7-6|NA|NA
TGTGCCAGCAGCCCCATCCCCCTAAGCGGAGAGGAGACCCAGTACTTC
CASSPIPLSGEETQYF
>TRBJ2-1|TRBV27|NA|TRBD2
TGTGCCAGCAGTTTAGAGGGACTAGCGGGAGGGGGGTCCTACAATGAGCAGTTCTTC
CASSLEGLAGGGSYNEQFF
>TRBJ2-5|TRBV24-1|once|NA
TGTGCCACCAGGGACAGCCGAGAGACCCAGTACTTC
CATRDSRETQYF
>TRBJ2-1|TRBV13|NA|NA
TGTGCCAGCAGCTTTGTGGCTTCCCTCTACAATGAGCAGTTCTTC
CASSFVASLYNEQFF
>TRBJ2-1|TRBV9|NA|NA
TGTGCCAGCAACGTTCCCGGTTTGAATGAGCAGTTCTTC
CASNVPGLNEQFF
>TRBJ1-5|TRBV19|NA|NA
TGTGCCAGTAGTCCCATGGGAGGTCACAATCAGCCCCAGCATTTT
CASSPMGGHNQPQHF
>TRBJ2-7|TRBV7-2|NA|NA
TGTGCCAGCAGCTCTTACAGGGAAGCCTACGAGCAGTACTTC
CASSSYREAYEQYF
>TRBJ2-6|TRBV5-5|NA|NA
TGTGCCAGCAGCCCGGCCTCCCCAGGGTATTCTGGGGCCAACGTCCTGACTTTC
CASSPASPGYSGANVLTF
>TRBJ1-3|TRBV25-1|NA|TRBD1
TGTGCCAGCAGTGAGGGACAGGTCTCTGGAAACACCATATATTTT
CASSEGQVSGNTIYF
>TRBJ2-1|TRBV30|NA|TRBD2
TGTGCCGGCCTGACTAGCCAGTCCTACAATGAGCAGTTCTTC
CAGLTSQSYNEQFF
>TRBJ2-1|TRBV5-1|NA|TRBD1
TGCGCCAGCAGCTCCGACAGGGGCGATGAGCAGTTCTTC
CASSSDRGDEQFF
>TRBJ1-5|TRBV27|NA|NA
TGTGCCAGCAGTTCCCAGGGAGGTAATATAGGTCAGCCCCAGCATTTT
CASSSQGGNIGQPQHF
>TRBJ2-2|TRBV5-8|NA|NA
TGTGCCAGCAGCTTGCTTAACGGCGGGGAGCTGTTTTTT
CASSLLNGGELFF
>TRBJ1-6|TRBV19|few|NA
TGTGCCAGTAGTATGGACAGCTCCTATAATTCACCCCTCCACTTT
CASSMDSSYNSPLHF
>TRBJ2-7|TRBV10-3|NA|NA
TGTGCCATCAGTGACGTGGCGGGCGAGCAGTACTTC
CAISDVAGEQYF
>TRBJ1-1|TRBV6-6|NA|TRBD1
TGTGCCAGCAGTCCGACAGGGGGGGACGGAGGAGCGGCTGAAGCTTTCTTT
CASSPTGGDGGAAEAFF
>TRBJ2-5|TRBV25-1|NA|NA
TGTGCCAGCAGTGACCCAGGGCGAGAGACCCAGTACTTC
CASSDPGRETQYF
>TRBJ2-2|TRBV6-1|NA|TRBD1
TGTGCCAGCAGTGGACAGGGGGCTGCGAACACCGGGGAGCTGTTTTTT
CASSGQGAANTGELFF
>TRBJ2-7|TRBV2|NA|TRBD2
TGTGCCAGCAGTGGAGCGGGGGCGACCTACGAGCAGTACTTC
CASSGAGATYEQYF
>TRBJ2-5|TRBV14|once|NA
TGTGCCAGCAGCCAAGTTGAGGTGCGCCTAGAGACCCAGTACTTC
CASSQVEVRLETQYF